The clone carrying this T cell receptor beta chain came up many times. Its antigen is undetermined. This CDR3 contains 14 residues. In germline, CDR1 is SGHRS, CDR2 YFSETQ. V was pared by 0 bases and J by 6 bases, with 4 bases of the junction left unmatched. Preparation methods for the bulk TCR libraries were those previously described, with listed TCR primers. TCRdb independently ran MiXCR on the PCR reads; one entry per CDR3 protein. The profile shows hundreds of thousands of distinct CDR3 sequences, about 23% of them singletons. This sample stems from a study of molecular identifiers for immune sequencing clone quantification. Notes on the study in general: Highly expanded clone sizes could be underestimated by identical TCR molecules sharing a barcode.

The genes are TRBV5-1 and TRBJ1-1; 8 bases are a match to TRBD1. The source material was naive CD8+ T cells from blood, with Jurkat cell RNA spiked in. Described subset: FACS-sorted CD8+CD4-CCR7+CD45RA+ naive T cells. The receptor was isolated from a human donor in good health. Some libraries in this study had Jurkat cell RNA spiked in. The CDR3 nucleotides read TGCGCCAGCAGCTTGGATCAGGGGGCGGCTGAAGCTTTCTTT. Amino acids: CASSLDQGAAEAFF.